A selection of T cell receptor beta chains follows, all from one sample in a study of memory CD4+ T cells and cytomegalovirus serostatus. The method was immunoSEQ multiplex PCR; TCRdb's version includes in-frame clones alone and lacks a portion of them. The table includes some 59,000 clones, 80% to 85% detected once. The sample was memory CD4+ T cells from blood. These receptors were taken from an adult in good health and CMV-seronegative. CDR3s include the opening cysteine and the closing phenylalanine or tryptophan. D genes are given only for firm matches. Size tells how often a clone was seen (once, few, many) or the class of an expanded clone, and some rows leave it out.

cdr3_nt	cdr3_aa	clone_size	d_call	v_call	j_call
TGCGCCAGCAGCCAAGATCCGGCTAGCGGGAGTAGAAGAGTCACCCAGTACTTC	CASSQDPASGSRRVTQYF	-	TRBD2	TRBV4-1	TRBJ2-5
TGTGCCAGCAAATCACATTATGCCTACAATGAGCAGTTCTTC	CASKSHYAYNEQFF	-	-	TRBV6-1	TRBJ2-1
TGTGCCACCAGCGGAGACAGGGGGACGAAGCCCCAGCATTTT	CATSGDRGTKPQHF	-	TRBD1	TRBV15	TRBJ1-5
TGTGCCAGCCGTAGGACAGGGGGGCTGAGGGGCTACACCTTC	CASRRTGGLRGYTF	-	TRBD1	TRBV2	TRBJ1-2
TGTGCCAGTAGTATTCGGGTGACATTGAATGAGCAGTTCTTC	CASSIRVTLNEQFF	once	-	TRBV19	TRBJ2-1
TGTGCCAGCAGTTCCCCGAACCGACAGGAGAGCGATTTT	CASSSPNRQESDF	-	-	TRBV28	TRBJ1-5
TGCGCCAGCAGCCAGGACAGCCGCAATCAGCCCCAGCATTTT	CASSQDSRNQPQHF	-	-	TRBV5-1	TRBJ1-5
TGTGCCAGCAGCTTGGGAGCGAACACTGAAGCTTTCTTT	CASSLGANTEAFF	-	-	TRBV5-4	TRBJ1-1
TGCGCCAGCAGCCCAGGGGAGCGAGAGCAGTACTTC	CASSPGEREQYF	-	-	TRBV5-1	TRBJ2-7
TGTGCCAGTAGTATTCCAGGGCGCAATCAGCCCCAGCATTTT	CASSIPGRNQPQHF	-	-	TRBV19	TRBJ1-5
TGTGCCAGCAGTTACAATGGGGGCAGGAGCACAGATACGCAGTATTTT	CASSYNGGRSTDTQYF	-	-	TRBV6-6	TRBJ2-3
TGTGCCAGCAGTGGGTTGTCCAGGACTGAAGCTTTCTTT	CASSGLSRTEAFF	few	-	TRBV25-1	TRBJ1-1
TGTGCCAGCACCGTCAACAGGGGTGACACTGAAGCTTTCTTT	CASTVNRGDTEAFF	-	TRBD1	TRBV2	TRBJ1-1
TGTGCCAGTAGTAGGCTAGCGGGCGATACGCAGTATTTT	CASSRLAGDTQYF	-	TRBD2	TRBV19	TRBJ2-3
TGTGCCAGCAGCTTAACCCCGCTCAGTGAAGCTTTCTTT	CASSLTPLSEAFF	-	-	TRBV7-3	TRBJ1-1
TGCGCCAGCAGCAGTAGCGGCGGCTTACGCACAGATACGCAGTGTTTT	CASSSSGGLRTDTQCF	once	-	TRBV5-1	TRBJ2-3
TGTGCCAGTAGTAAAGGACAGGGGATACAAGAGACCCAGTACTTC	CASSKGQGIQETQYF	-	TRBD1	TRBV19	TRBJ2-5
TGTGCCAGCAGCTTAGACGGGACCGACTCCTACGAGCAGTACTTC	CASSLDGTDSYEQYF	-	-	TRBV11-2	TRBJ2-7
TGTGCCAGCTCACCCTCGAACACCGGGGAGCTGTTTTTT	CASSPSNTGELFF	once	-	TRBV18	TRBJ2-2
TGTGCCAGCAGCGTAGACAGCGGGAGGGGCACAGATACGCAGTATTTT	CASSVDSGRGTDTQYF	once	TRBD2	TRBV9	TRBJ2-3
TGCGCCAGCGGCAGAGGGGGCATCACTGAAGCTTTCTTT	CASGRGGITEAFF	few	TRBD1	TRBV10-2	TRBJ1-1
TGTGCCAGCAGCTCCGAGGGACAGGGCCTCATAGCCCAGCATTTT	CASSSEGQGLIAQHF	few	TRBD1	TRBV6-5	TRBJ1-5
TGTGCCAGCTCACCACCCTCTGACAGGTCCGGGGAGCAGTTCTTC	CASSPPSDRSGEQFF	-	-	TRBV18	TRBJ2-1